A single sample gave rise to the 18 T cell receptor beta chains below, sequenced in a study of blood T cells in healthy people across ages. Combining a sample-barcoded 5' primer with a J-beta primer mix, a second PCR ran for roughly 6 to 12 cycles. MiXCR was run by TCRdb on the 5' RACE reads, yielding one entry per CDR3 protein. This table holds roughly 1.9 million distinct CDR3 sequences, about 39% found once. Input material: blood. The receptors originated from a human donor in good health.

This sequence joins TRBV12-3 or TRBV12-4 and TRBJ1-4, with TRBD1 identical over 7 bases. V trimming: 8 bases; J trimming: 5 bases; junction bases outside the gene matches: 5. The length of the CDR3 is 13 residues. The CDR3 sequence is CASGRGLNEKLFF. As DNA, the CDR3 is TGTGCCAGCGGGAGGGGGCTGAATGAAAAACTGTTTTTT.

This clonotype has just a few counts. The V and J genes are TRBV5-1 and TRBJ1-1, with a tentative D call TRBD1 (5 bases). Germline V CDR1 and CDR2: SGHRS, YFSETQ. The CDR3 totals 15 residues. Trimming pared 1 base from V and 1 base from J, leaving 11 bases between. The CDR3 coding sequence is TGCGCCAGCAGCTTGACTGACAGTTCGAACACTGAAGCTTTCTTT. This translates into CASSLTDSSNTEAFF.

This chain uses TRBV5-5 with TRBJ1-2; D may be TRBD1 (6 bases). In germline, CDR1 is SGHKS, CDR2 YYEKEE (reference sequence). This CDR3 has 15 residues. V was cut by 0 bases and J by 4 bases, with 13 bases left in between. The CDR3: CASSLDGGGGYGYTF. The DNA for the CDR3 is TGTGCCAGCAGCTTGGATGGGGGCGGCGGCTATGGCTACACCTTC.

This clonotype has only a few counts. The chain carries TRBV7-2 and TRBJ2-4, with no clear D. Trimming took 5 bases from V and 0 from J, leaving 8 bases between them. The CDR3 covers 14 residues. Germline assignment: CDR1 SGHTA and CDR2 FQGNSA. The CDR3 is CASSPLVAKNIQYF. The CDR3 DNA is TGTGCCAGCAGCCCCCTCGTAGCCAAAAACATTCAGTACTTC.

A single count supports this clonotype. The V and J genes are TRBV6-6 and TRBJ2-3; possible D gene TRBD1, 7 bases. Germline V gene data show CDR1 as MNHNY and CDR2 as SVGAGI (reference sequence). There are 16 residues in the CDR3. With 0 bases removed from V and 4 bases from J, the gap between germline ends came to 14 bases. CDR3 coding DNA: TGTGCCAGCAGTTACTCCAGGGGGGAAGGAGCAGATACGCAGTATTTT. Its protein is CASSYSRGEGADTQYF.

The chain uses TRBV20-1 and TRBJ2-1; 9 bases are a match to TRBD2. V shed 6 bases, J shed 9 bases, and the junction held 15 bases outside the gene matches. CDR3 length: 15 residues. The V gene's germline CDR1 is DFQATT and CDR2 SNEGSKA (reference sequence). CDR3 bases: TGCAGTGCCCCTCCTGGGGCGGGGGGGCGTACTGAGCAGTTCTTC. It is translated as CSAPPGAGGRTEQFF.

The V and J genes are TRBV28 and TRBJ2-3; the D gene is possibly TRBD1 (6 bases). CDR1 is MDHEN, CDR2 SYDVKM, per germline. The V gene lost 5 bases and the J gene lost 2 bases, with 17 bases spanning the gap. This CDR3 is built from 16 residues. The CDR3 reads CASSGVRGLITDTQYF. The CDR3, as DNA: TGTGCCAGCAGTGGGGTCAGGGGCTTGATCACAGATACGCAGTATTTT.

V usage is TRBV20-1 and J usage is TRBJ1-1, with 8 nucleotides matching TRBD1. Germline V gene lookup returns CDR1 DFQATT and CDR2 SNEGSKA (reference sequence). Trimming at V came to 5 bases and at J to 4 bases, leaving 9 bases not matched to a gene. The CDR3 has 14 residues. The CDR3 reads CSAAPLTGVTEAFF. The CDR3 nucleotides are TGCAGTGCTGCCCCACTGACAGGGGTCACTGAAGCTTTCTTT.

The DNA for the CDR3 is TGTGCCAGCAGCCCCCCAGGTATGCTCGGTGAAAAACTGTTTTTT. Its protein product is CASSPPGMLGEKLFF. This chain joins TRBV3-1 and TRBJ1-4; D not certain. V was clipped by 4 bases and J by 7 bases, with 16 bases between them. CDR3 length equals 15 residues. The germline gives CDR1 LGHDT, CDR2 YNNKEL (reference sequence).

The chain has TRBV12-3 or TRBV12-4 and TRBJ1-2, with unresolved D. The V end was cut by 7 bases, the J end by 4 bases, with 10 bases between. This CDR3 comprises 12 residues. DNA of the CDR3: TGTGCCAGCACCCTGGGCGGCTATGGCTACACCTTC. Translated: CASTLGGYGYTF.

This clonotype was recorded a few times. This sequence joins TRBV5-1 and TRBJ1-2, with 8 bases aligning to TRBD1. The CDR3 is 13 residues long. With 4 bases clipped from V and 8 bases from J, the junction kept 7 bases outside the gene matches. Germline V gene lookup returns CDR1 SGHRS and CDR2 YFSETQ. The CDR3 here is CASSLGQALGYTF. The CDR3 DNA reads TGCGCCAGCAGCCTGGGACAGGCGTTAGGCTACACCTTC.

This clonotype has just a few counts. The V and J genes are TRBV15 and TRBJ2-3; the match to TRBD2 covers 13 bases. The ends lost 5 bases at V and 6 bases at J; junction bases unmatched: 8. Germline-derived CDR1 and CDR2 are LNHNV and YYDKDF (reference sequence). There are 16 residues in the CDR3. The CDR3 loop is CATSGLTSGGQDTQYF. CDR3 nucleotides: TGTGCCACCAGCGGGTTGACTAGCGGGGGGCAGGATACGCAGTATTTT.

This clonotype appeared a few times. V gene TRBV28 combines with J gene TRBJ1-4, with 8 bases matching TRBD1. J lost 11 bases, V lost 2 bases, and 7 bases had no gene match. CDR1 is MDHEN and CDR2 is SYDVKM in the germline V gene. This CDR3 has 14 amino acids. In DNA, the CDR3 is TGTGCCAGCAGTTTACGGACAGGGCTATCCAAACTGTTTTTT. It specifies CASSLRTGLSKLFF.

Only a few counts were recorded for this clonotype. CDR3 DNA sequence: TGTGCCAGCAGCTTTTGGGGGGCGATGGGAAACACCATATATTTT. As protein: CASSFWGAMGNTIYF. V and J are TRBV7-2 and TRBJ1-3; possible D gene TRBD1, 6 bases. The germline gives CDR1 SGHTA, CDR2 FQGNSA. Trimming stripped 3 bases from V and 4 bases from J, with 13 bases between. The CDR3 has 15 residues. The variable domain in full, completed from reference TRBV7-2 and TRBJ1-3, reads GAGVSQSPSNKVTEKGKDVELRCDPISGHTALYWYRQSLGQGLEFLIYFQGNSAPDKSGLPSDRFSAERTGGSVSTLTIQRTQQEDSAVYLCASSFWGAMGNTIYFGEGSWLTVV.

The chain employs TRBV29-1 and TRBJ1-2, with TRBD1 matching 7 bases. The CDR3 sequence is 12 residues long. V lost 6 bases and J lost 4; bases outside the gene matches: 5. Per the germline V gene, CDR1 is SQVTM and CDR2 is ANQGSEA. The CDR3 here is CSVPTGAYGYTF. Here the CDR3 DNA reads TGCAGCGTCCCAACAGGGGCCTATGGCTACACCTTC.

The chain carries TRBV10-3 and TRBJ1-2; unclear D gene. V lost 10 bases and J 3 bases, leaving 9 bases between the germline ends. The V gene's germline CDR1 is ENHRY and CDR2 SYGVKD. The CDR3 is 11 residues long. The CDR3 reads CASGVDYGYTF. CDR3 nucleotide sequence: TGTGCCAGCGGGGTTGACTATGGCTACACCTTC.

There are a few counts of this clonotype. The chain carries TRBV6-2 or TRBV6-3 and TRBJ2-7; maybe TRBD1 (6 bases). Germline values: CDR1 MNHEY, CDR2 SVGEGT. The germline V and J ends were trimmed by 3 bases and 1 base, with 13 bases remaining between them. The length of the CDR3 is 15 residues. The CDR3 coding sequence is TGTGCCAGCAGTTATCACAGGGTATCGTCCTACGAGCAGTACTTC. This encodes CASSYHRVSSYEQYF.

J is TRBJ2-4 and V is TRBV9; 7 nucleotides align to TRBD1. Near its end, the DNA agrees better with TRBJ2-7, so the J call may be wrong. The CDR3 length is 15 residues. The germline gives CDR1 SGDLS, CDR2 YYNGEE. The CDR3: CASSARQGPYNEQYF. CDR3 nucleotide sequence: TGTGCCAGCAGCGCCCGACAGGGTCCTTATAACGAGCAGTACTTC.